This TCR beta chain was sequenced during a study of cytomegalovirus exposure and HLA in healthy donors. PCR was performed using 60 Vbeta and 13 Jbeta primers. Some clones are missing from TCRdb's copy, which holds only in-frame ones; the method was immunoSEQ multiplex PCR. Found here are over 150,000 clones, roughly 81% of them singletons; the top ten hold about 4.9%. Donors in the study were healthy people who gave bone marrow. The CDR3 consists of 15 residues. Unmatched junction bases numbered 5, after V lost 0 bases and J lost 6 bases. Germline CDR1 and CDR2: SGHRS and YFSETQ. Broader study findings: Cytomegalovirus-associated status was assigned to 164 TCR beta chains. The classifier, whose performance was assessed in both the original and validation cohorts, reportedly diagnosed cytomegalovirus status with high specificity and sensitivity. Beyond CMV serostatus, there was no information to go on about immune exposure.

Concerning this clone: What it binds is unknown.

The source of this sequence is a girl aged 10-17 years in good health and CMV-seropositive. This sequence joins TRBV5-1 and TRBJ2-1; 8 bases line up with TRBD2. Sequences were obtained from PBMCs. CDR3 region: CASSLVTGGPNEQFF. In nucleotides, the CDR3 is TGCGCCAGCAGCTTGGTAACGGGGGGGCCCAATGAGCAGTTCTTC.